The 6 T cell receptor beta chains below come from one sample, sequenced in a study of tumor and adjacent non-tumor tissue in lung cancer. This sample's RNA came from whole unsorted tissue. Distant lung tissue was collected more than 3 cm away from the tumor edge. TCRbeta libraries were built with three rounds of nested PCR, modified from ARM-PCR. TCRdb re-derived calls from the multiplex PCR reads in MiXCR, one entry per CDR3 protein. This sample yields approximately 47,000 distinct CDR3 sequences, of which roughly two thirds are seen a single time; around 30% belongs to the top ten. The sample taken for sequencing was distant non-tumor lung tissue. The source of these receptors is a woman in her 70s with non-small cell lung cancer.

This clonotype turned up a few times. No conserved phenylalanine or tryptophan is present at the end of the CDR3, so a read error is the likely explanation. The rearrangement uses TRBV28 and TRBJ2-5, with 10 bases lining up with TRBD1. Germline V gives CDR1 MDHEN, CDR2 SYDVKM. This CDR3 contains 16 residues. In DNA form, the CDR3 reads TGTGCCAGCAGCCCCCGACAGGGGGCGGTTTCAGAGACTCAGTACTCC. It yields the protein CASSPRQGAVSETQYS.

Here the CDR3 reads CASSRGNLGEQYF. CDR3 DNA: TGTGCCAGCAGCAGGGGGAATCTGGGGGAGCAGTACTTC. The chain employs TRBV4-2 and TRBJ2-7; maybe TRBD1 (6 bases). V lost 5 bases to trimming and J lost 7 bases, with 15 bases between them. This CDR3 is built from 13 residues. Germline CDR1 and CDR2: LGHNA and YNFKEQ.

As for this clonotype: The junction shows a germline mismatch at one end, possibly a read error. This chain uses TRBV6-5 with TRBJ2-1; a weak D match, TRBD1 (5 bases). Germline V lookup: CDR1 MNHEY, CDR2 SVGAGI. This CDR3 is built from 13 residues. The CDR3 bases are TGTACCAGCAGTTACTCGGACACTGGCGGGCAGTTCTTC. Translating it yields CTSSYSDTGGQFF.

Notes on this clonotype: This may arise from a read error, as a much more abundant clone is one base away. The rearrangement uses TRBV5-1 and TRBJ2-3, with D possibly TRBD2 on 6 matching bases. This CDR3 contains 15 residues. The germline V gene encodes CDR1 SGHRS and CDR2 YFSETQ. V dropped 4 bases and J dropped 2 bases, with 14 bases sitting between them. The CDR3 DNA is TGCGCCAGCAGCCCCGGGAGCGAAACCACAGATACGCAGTATTTT. This translates into CASSPGSETTDTQYF.

Points on this clonotype: One end of the junction does not line up with germline, which may come from a read error. CDR3 in amino acids: CASSLALGTGGFGSSYNEQLF. The CDR3 coding sequence is TGTGCCAGCAGTTTAGCCCTTGGGACAGGGGGGTTCGGAAGCTCTTACAATGAGCAGTTATTC. The chain recombines TRBV12-3 or TRBV12-4 with TRBJ2-1, with 11 bases that match TRBD1. The CDR3 spans 21 residues.

This clonotype has ten or more counts. This sequence joins TRBV28 and TRBJ2-3; no definite D call. The CDR3 loop spans 17 amino acids. Between the trimmed V and J ends, which lost 3 bases and 4 bases, there was a span of 20 bases. Germline values: CDR1 MDHEN, CDR2 SYDVKM. This chain's CDR3 is CASSFSFGHTASDTQYF. The CDR3, as DNA: TGTGCCAGCAGTTTCTCGTTCGGCCACACGGCATCAGATACGCAGTATTTT.